These T cell receptor beta chains were read from a single sample in a study of T cell responses to AZD1222 COVID-19 vaccine. Sequencing used immunoSEQ multiplex PCR; TCRdb keeps in-frame clones, though not all of them. Among 150,000 or so clones listed, roughly 87% were seen once. Sequencing was performed on peripheral blood, taken 28 days after the second AZD1222 dose. Receptors originate from an adult who received the AZD1222 COVID-19 vaccine. The CDR3 runs from the conserved cysteine through the conserved F or W. A D gene is named only where the DNA matches it firmly. For some rows the clone size is stated as once, few or many, or as a class when expanded; others skip it.

TRBJ1-1	TRBV6-5	NA	TRBD1	CASSYGDRSGAFF	TGTGCCAGCAGTTACGGGGACAGGTCCGGGGCTTTCTTT
TRBJ2-7	TRBV6-5	NA	TRBD1	CASSTGTGVGEQYF	TGTGCCAGCAGTACCGGGACAGGGGTTGGCGAGCAGTACTTC
TRBJ2-7	TRBV18	NA	TRBD1	CASSPPGQGAGEQYF	TGTGCCAGCTCACCACCGGGACAGGGGGCGGGCGAGCAGTACTTC
TRBJ2-1	TRBV6-2/TRBV6-3	NA	TRBD2	CASSYLAGGYNEQFF	TGTGCCAGCAGTTATTTAGCGGGAGGATACAATGAGCAGTTCTTC
TRBJ1-2	TRBV18	NA	NA	CASSLARYTNYGYTF	TGTGCCAGCTCACTGGCCAGGTACACTAACTATGGCTACACCTTC
TRBJ1-2	TRBV7-2	NA	NA	CASSLPGLGYTF	TGTGCCAGCAGCTTGCCAGGGCTAGGCTACACCTTC
TRBJ2-7	TRBV9	NA	NA	CASSVGTITYEQYF	TGTGCCAGCAGCGTAGGGACTATCACCTACGAGCAGTACTTC
TRBJ2-3	TRBV7-9	NA	NA	CASSLSSVTQYF	TGTGCCAGCAGCTTATCTAGTGTCACGCAGTATTTT
TRBJ2-3	TRBV29-1	NA	TRBD2	CSSTGAGGPTSTDTQYF	TGCAGCTCTACGGGGGCGGGGGGCCCGACTAGCACAGATACGCAGTATTTT
TRBJ1-4	TRBV5-1	NA	NA	CASSDRATNEKLFF	TGCGCCAGCAGCGACCGGGCTACTAATGAAAAACTGTTTTTT
TRBJ2-7	TRBV2	once	NA	CASRAGRGSYEQYF	TGTGCCAGCAGGGCGGGACGTGGCTCCTACGAGCAGTACTTC
TRBJ2-1	TRBV7-8	NA	NA	CASSSILWGDEQFF	TGTGCCAGCAGCTCCATCTTGTGGGGCGATGAGCAGTTCTTC
TRBJ1-5	TRBV27	NA	NA	CASSFERNQPQHF	TGTGCCAGCAGTTTTGAGCGCAATCAGCCCCAGCATTTT
TRBJ2-7	TRBV27	NA	NA	CASKSLEGGSYEQYF	TGTGCCAGCAAGAGCCTGGAGGGTGGCTCCTACGAGCAGTACTTC